This is a list of T cell receptor beta chains from one sample in a study of OX40 agonist ivuxolimab in advanced cancers. Sequencing was performed with immunoSEQ multiplex PCR; in TCRdb, only in-frame clones are kept and a portion is missing. The sample contains approximately 77,000 clones, 84% of which appear only once. The source material was CD4+ or CD8+ T cells sorted from blood, sampled in a trial of the OX40 agonist ivuxolimab. The origin of the receptors is an adult with an advanced solid tumor such as melanoma, head and neck, liver or kidney cancer. The CDR3 runs from the conserved cysteine through the conserved F or W. D genes are given only for firm matches. Only some rows state a clone size, as once, few, many or a class for expanded clones.

>TRBJ1-5|few|TRBD1|TRBV6-5
TGTGCCAGCAGTTACTCGTCAGGGGGAATCTATCCCCAGCATTTT
CASSYSSGGIYPQHF
>TRBJ2-5|-|TRBD2|TRBV7-7
TGTGCTAGCAGCCCTTTAGCGGGGGAAGAGACCCAGTACTTC
CASSPLAGEETQYF
>TRBJ1-2|-|-|TRBV7-6
TGTGCCAGCAGCAGCGATGGATATAAATCTCGAAAGACCTATGGCTACACCTTC
CASSSDGYKSRKTYGYTF
>TRBJ2-1|-|TRBD2|TRBV28
TGTGCCAGCACCCTCCTAGCGGGAACTAACAATGAGCAGTTCTTC
CASTLLAGTNNEQFF
>TRBJ1-3|-|-|TRBV5-1
TGCGCCAGCAGCTTGGCCCCGGGTGGCGACTCTGGAAACACCATATATTTT
CASSLAPGGDSGNTIYF
>TRBJ1-3|few|-|TRBV6-1
TGTGCCAGCAGTGAAGGGTTCTACTCTGGAAACACCATATATTTT
CASSEGFYSGNTIYF
>TRBJ2-1|-|TRBD2|TRBV19
TGTGCCAGTAGTATTATGATTAGCGGGGCCTACAATGAGCAGTTCTTC
CASSIMISGAYNEQFF
>TRBJ2-5|-|-|TRBV15
TGTGCCACCAGCAGAGATGTGTTTGGGACCCAGTACTTC
CATSRDVFGTQYF
>TRBJ1-1|-|-|TRBV11-3
TGTGCCAGCAGCTTAAACCCGGGCACTGAAGCTTTCTTT
CASSLNPGTEAFF
>TRBJ1-4|-|TRBD1|TRBV5-8
TGTGCCAGCAGCCCGCTTGGGACAGGGACTAAACTGTTTTTT
CASSPLGTGTKLFF
>TRBJ1-2|-|-|TRBV29-1
TGCAGCGTTGTAGATGGGGCGCAAAACTATGGCTACACCTTC
CSVVDGAQNYGYTF
>TRBJ2-3|-|-|TRBV5-1
TGCGCCAGCAGCTTGGACAGGACCAATACGCAGTATTTT
CASSLDRTNTQYF
>TRBJ1-1|few|-|TRBV6-6
TGTGCCAGCACCAAAACCCCCAAGAAGAACACTGAAGCTTTCTTT
CASTKTPKKNTEAFF
>TRBJ2-1|-|-|TRBV2
TGTGCCCTAGAAGTACAGAACAACAAGCAGTTCTTC
CALEVQNNKQFF
>TRBJ2-2|-|-|TRBV5-4
TGTGCCAGCAGCTTGGAGGCGGGGGCTTGGACCGGGGAGCTGTTTTTT
CASSLEAGAWTGELFF
>TRBJ2-3|-|-|TRBV7-9
TGTGCCAGCAGCTTTTCAGGAGTTTCCACAGATACGCAGTATTTT
CASSFSGVSTDTQYF
>TRBJ2-6|-|TRBD1|TRBV28
TGTGCCAGCAGGGCCGGGACAGGGGTGGAATGGACTGGGGCCAACGTCCTGACTTTC
CASRAGTGVEWTGANVLTF
>TRBJ1-6|-|-|TRBV2
TGTGCCAGCAGTGAAGACAGGGATTCACCCCTCCACTTT
CASSEDRDSPLHF
>TRBJ1-2|-|TRBD1|TRBV28
TGTGCCAGCAGGGAGACAGGGGGGGTCTATGGCTACACCTTC
CASRETGGVYGYTF
>TRBJ2-3|once|TRBD1|TRBV23-1
TGCGCCAGCAGTCTCCCAACCGGGACAGGGCCGCGGACAGATACGCAGTATTTT
CASSLPTGTGPRTDTQYF
>TRBJ2-5|-|TRBD2|TRBV30
TGTGCCTGGTCGGGGGGGGAGACCCAGTACTTC
CAWSGGETQYF
>TRBJ2-7|-|TRBD1|TRBV15
TGTGCCACCAGCAGAGGACAGGGAACCTACGAGCAGTACTTC
CATSRGQGTYEQYF
>TRBJ1-2|-|-|TRBV28
TGTGCCAGCAGTTTGGGGAGCTGGGGCTACACCTTC
CASSLGSWGYTF
>TRBJ1-2|many|-|TRBV4-1
TGCGCCAGCAGCCAGGGCGGGACTCGCAGCCCATATGGCTACACCTTC
CASSQGGTRSPYGYTF
>TRBJ1-3|-|-|TRBV5-6
TGTGCCAGCAGCCTACTGGGGGGATCTGGAAACACCATATATTTT
CASSLLGGSGNTIYF
>TRBJ1-5|-|-|TRBV30
TGTGCCTGGGGGATACAGGGTGCCGATCAGCCCCAGCATTTT
CAWGIQGADQPQHF
>TRBJ2-3|-|TRBD1|TRBV6-1
TGTGCCAGTATACAGGGGAGCACAGATACGCAGTATTTT
CASIQGSTDTQYF
>TRBJ1-4|-|-|TRBV9
TGTGCCAGCAGCGTAGCGGCAGGGCCTAATGAAAAACTGTTTTTT
CASSVAAGPNEKLFF
>TRBJ2-5|-|TRBD1|TRBV25-1
TGTGCCAGCAGTAAGAATTGGGGACAGATCGGGGAGACCCAGTACTTC
CASSKNWGQIGETQYF
>TRBJ2-5|-|TRBD2|TRBV6-1
TGTGCCAGCAGTCCGGGACTAGCGGGCTTGGAGACCCAGTACTTC
CASSPGLAGLETQYF
>TRBJ2-7|-|TRBD1|TRBV5-4
TGTGCCAGCAGCCAGGAGGGACAGGGGGCCTCCTACGAGCAGTACTTC
CASSQEGQGASYEQYF
>TRBJ1-2|once|-|TRBV7-9
TGTGCCAGCAGCTCGGGACCTCATGGCTACACCTTC
CASSSGPHGYTF
>TRBJ2-1|-|-|TRBV11-2
TGTGCCAGCAGCTTAGAGTCTGGCTCCTACAATGAGCAGTTCTTC
CASSLESGSYNEQFF
>TRBJ1-5|-|-|TRBV11-2
TGTGCCAGCAGCTTAGATTTAAATCAGCCCCAGCATTTT
CASSLDLNQPQHF
>TRBJ2-3|-|-|TRBV4-3
TGCGCCAGCAGCCAAGTTCCCGCTGTTGCAGATACGCAGTATTTT
CASSQVPAVADTQYF
>TRBJ1-2|-|-|TRBV7-8
TGTGCCAGCAGCTTAGAAATTGGGCAGCCCTATGGCTACACCTTC
CASSLEIGQPYGYTF
>TRBJ2-1|-|-|TRBV5-1
TGCGCCAGCAGCTTGAGGGTAGACAATGAGCAGTTCTTC
CASSLRVDNEQFF
>TRBJ1-6|few|TRBD1|TRBV30
TGTGCCTGGAGGACAGGGCTGCTTAATTCACCCCTCCACTTT
CAWRTGLLNSPLHF
>TRBJ2-7|once|-|TRBV23-1
TGCGCCAGCAGTCATAGTCGGACTGTGGGGCGTCTGTACTTC
CASSHSRTVGRLYF
>TRBJ2-1|-|-|TRBV27
TGTGCCAGCAGTAGACCGAGCTCCTACAATGAGCAGTTCTTC
CASSRPSSYNEQFF
>TRBJ2-1|-|-|TRBV29-1
TGCAGCGCAGCACAGGGCGTTGAGCAGTTCTTC
CSAAQGVEQFF
>TRBJ1-3|few|-|TRBV7-8
TGTGCCAGCAGTCTTCAGGGTTTCTCTGGAAACACCATATATTTT
CASSLQGFSGNTIYF
>TRBJ1-1|-|-|TRBV5-1
TGCGCCAGCAGCTTGGTCGCAGGGGTGAACACTGAAGCTTTCTTT
CASSLVAGVNTEAFF
>TRBJ2-6|-|TRBD1|TRBV30
TGTGCCAGACAGGGCCGGTCTGGGGCCAACGTCCTGACTTTC
CARQGRSGANVLTF
>TRBJ1-4|-|-|TRBV11-2
TGTGCCAGCAGCTTCCGCAGGGAGGGCAGAACTAATGAAAAACTGTTTTTT
CASSFRREGRTNEKLFF
>TRBJ1-2|-|-|TRBV2
TGTGCCAGCAATCGGGACGTGGCGGGCTACACCTTC
CASNRDVAGYTF
>TRBJ1-2|-|TRBD1|TRBV7-2
TGTGCCAGCAGCTTAGGGGGGACAGGGACCACCTATGGCTACACCTTC
CASSLGGTGTTYGYTF
>TRBJ2-3|-|-|TRBV7-3
TGTGCCAGCAGTTATACCTCCGGGGATACGCAGTATTTT
CASSYTSGDTQYF
>TRBJ2-2|-|-|TRBV7-8
TGTGCCAGCAGCTTACGGGGGCTAGGCGGGGAGCTGTTTTTT
CASSLRGLGGELFF